Following are 19 T cell receptor beta chains from one sample sequenced in a study of blood T cells in healthy people across ages. The second PCR ran roughly 7 to 11 cycles with a sample-barcoded 5' primer and J-beta primers. TCRdb redid the calling of the 5' RACE reads with MiXCR, one entry per CDR3 protein. Of over a million distinct CDR3 sequences in the sample, 45% to 70% were seen once. Source material: blood. These TCRs come from a young man in good health.

The rearrangement joins TRBV7-4 to TRBJ2-3, with 10 bases that match TRBD2. Germline V gene lookup returns CDR1 SGHVT and CDR2 SQSDAQ. This CDR3 is 17 amino acids long. V lost 2 bases to trimming and J lost 4 bases; unmatched junction nucleotides: 9. The CDR3 coding sequence is TGTGCCAGCAGCTTATTAGCGGGAGGCCAGGAGGCAGATACGCAGTATTTT. It yields the protein CASSLLAGGQEADTQYF.

This chain links TRBV29-1 with TRBJ2-5; D gene ambiguous. This CDR3 spans 14 amino acids. Trimming removed 6 bases from V and 0 bases from J, with 14 bases in between. CDR1 SQVTM and CDR2 ANQGSEA come from the germline V gene. CDR3 bases: TGCAGCGTCGACCCCACCCGGGACCAAGAGACCCAGTACTTC. This gives the protein CSVDPTRDQETQYF.

The rearrangement uses TRBV4-2 and TRBJ2-1; 9 bases are shared with TRBD2. Germline V lookup: CDR1 LGHNA, CDR2 YNFKEQ. CDR3 size: 18 residues. The J segment lost 6 bases and the V segment lost 0 bases, leaving 12 bases of the junction unmatched. The CDR3 loop reads CASSQDGSGGLGRNEQFF. CDR3 in DNA: TGTGCCAGCAGCCAAGATGGGAGCGGGGGGCTGGGTCGCAATGAGCAGTTCTTC.

The rearrangement links TRBV6-2 or TRBV6-3 to TRBJ1-4, with a tentative D call TRBD1 (6 bases). Between the trimmed V and J ends, which lost 8 bases and 8 bases, there was a span of 12 bases. The CDR3 has 12 amino acids. The germline gives CDR1 MNHEY, CDR2 SVGEGT. The CDR3 sequence: CASLDRHEKLFF. The CDR3 nucleotides read TGTGCCAGCCTGGACAGACACGAAAAACTGTTTTTT.

This chain joins TRBV29-1 and TRBJ2-1; 13 nucleotides match TRBD2. The CDR3 totals 13 residues. Germline V gives CDR1 SQVTM, CDR2 ANQGSEA. The V and J ends lost 5 bases and 10 bases, in that order; junction bases with no gene match: 5. CDR3 in amino acids: CSVNPTSGREQFF. CDR3 DNA sequence: TGCAGCGTTAATCCGACTAGCGGGAGGGAGCAGTTCTTC.

The chain carries TRBV10-3 and TRBJ2-3; D gene ambiguous. The ends were cut back, 6 bases at V and 5 bases at J, with 3 bases in the middle. The CDR3 runs to 10 residues. Germline loops: CDR1 ENHRY, CDR2 SYGVKD. For the CDR3, the DNA is TGTGCCATCAGAAGAGATACGCAGTATTTT. This translates into CAIRRDTQYF.

This chain connects TRBV24-1 to TRBJ2-1; D uncertain. Germline-derived CDR1 and CDR2 are KGHDR and SFDVKD. The CDR3 is 13 residues long. The V and J ends lost 5 bases and 5 bases respectively, with 9 bases between them. Here the CDR3 DNA reads TGTGCCACCAGTGTGGACCACGACAATGAGCAGTTCTTC. Translated: CATSVDHDNEQFF.

This clonotype was detected only once. V gene TRBV6-6 combines with J gene TRBJ1-4; no definite D call. The ends were cut back, 2 bases at V and 5 bases at J, with 9 bases in the middle. Germline assignment: CDR1 MNHNY and CDR2 SVGAGI (reference sequence). CDR3 size: 14 residues. CDR3 residues: CASSYVGGNEKLFF. The CDR3 DNA reads as TGTGCCAGCAGTTACGTGGGAGGGAATGAAAAACTGTTTTTT.

This chain connects TRBV11-2 to TRBJ1-2, with D unresolved. V lost 5 bases, J lost 0 bases, and 10 bases lay in between. The CDR3 is made up of 14 amino acids. Germline CDR1 reads SGHAT; CDR2 reads FQNNGV. CDR3 coding DNA: TGTGCCAGCAGCCCAGAGGTTACTAACTATGGCTACACCTTC. Translation: CASSPEVTNYGYTF.

The rearrangement uses TRBV7-9 and TRBJ1-2, with D hard to call. This CDR3 has 15 amino acids. Germline V gene sequence: CDR1 SEHNR, CDR2 FQNEAQ (reference sequence). The germline V and J ends were trimmed by 2 bases and 3 bases, with 13 bases remaining between them. CDR3 DNA: TGTGCCAGCAGCTTACTCTCTGATCTCTACTATGGCTACACCTTC. This gives the protein CASSLLSDLYYGYTF. Supplemented by reference TRBV7-9 and TRBJ1-2, the full variable domain reads DTGVSQNPRHKITKRGQNVTFRCDPISEHNRLYWYRQTLGQGPEFLTYFQNEAQLEKSRLLSDRFSAERPKGSFSTLEIQRTEQGDSAMYLCASSLLSDLYYGYTFGSGTRLTVV.

This clonotype was observed a few times. This rearrangement joins TRBV2 to TRBJ2-5; D perhaps matches TRBD2 (5 bases). V lost 7 bases to trimming and J lost 5 bases, with 8 bases between them. The CDR3 is 11 amino acids. Per the germline V gene, CDR1 is SNHLY and CDR2 is FYNNEI. CDR3 DNA: TGTGCCAGCAAGAGGGAGGAGACCCAGTACTTC. It is translated as CASKREETQYF.

This clonotype was seen more than once but under ten times. The J gene is TRBJ2-7, the V gene TRBV6-2 or TRBV6-3; no reliable D call. Trimming removed 4 bases at V and 3 bases at J, with 19 bases between. Germline V gives CDR1 MNHEY, CDR2 SVGEGT. The CDR3 is 16 amino acids. The CDR3 spells CASSLPRSGSLYEQYF. CDR3 coding DNA: TGTGCCAGCAGTTTACCACGTTCTGGTTCTCTCTACGAGCAGTACTTC.

The chain is built from TRBV27 and TRBJ2-7, with 7 bases that match TRBD1. Trimming took 2 bases from V and 2 from J; bases not matched to a gene: 6. Germline CDR1 MNHEY, CDR2 SMNVEV (reference sequence). The CDR3 length is 15 residues. The CDR3 DNA follows: TGTGCCAGCAGTTTAGGGGACAGCAACACCTACGAGCAGTACTTC. Amino acid sequence: CASSLGDSNTYEQYF.

J is TRBJ2-1 and V is TRBV7-9; 9 bases are a match to TRBD1. This CDR3 is 14 amino acids long. With V trimmed by 5 bases and J by 8 bases, 7 bases remained unmatched. Germline CDR1 and CDR2: SEHNR and FQNEAQ (reference sequence). CDR3 coding DNA: TGTGCCAGCAGCCTCTCGAACAGGGGGCATGAGCAGTTCTTC. It yields the protein CASSLSNRGHEQFF.

This clonotype was counted only a few times. CDR3 nucleotide sequence: TGCGCCAGCAGCCATGAGGAGGCCAGATACTACGAGCAGTACTTC. It specifies CASSHEEARYYEQYF. The chain carries TRBV4-1 and TRBJ2-7, with D maybe TRBD2 (5 bases). Germline V gene sequence: CDR1 MGHRA, CDR2 YSYEKL. The CDR3 has 15 residues. Trimming took 3 bases from V and 3 from J, leaving 15 bases between them.

The genes are TRBV19 and TRBJ1-2; 11 bases map to TRBD1. The V gene end was trimmed by 4 bases and the J gene end by 7 bases; junction bases not matched to a gene: 5. The CDR3 is 14 amino acids. Germline V gives CDR1 LNHDA, CDR2 SQIVND (reference sequence). Here the CDR3 DNA reads TGTGCCAGTAGTAGGGGACAGGGGGAATCTGGCTACACCTTC. Amino acids: CASSRGQGESGYTF.

In nucleotides, the CDR3 is TGTGCCAGCAGTTACCTAGGACAGGCGAACACCGGGGAGCTGTTTTTT. Its translation is CASSYLGQANTGELFF. V is TRBV6-5 and J is TRBJ2-2; 7 bases match TRBD1. Trimming removed 2 bases from V and 0 bases from J; junction bases left unmatched: 3. Germline V gene data show CDR1 as MNHEY and CDR2 as SVGAGI. The CDR3 totals 16 residues.

With regard to this clonotype: A read error may produce the germline difference seen at one junction end. The genes are TRBV5-1 and TRBJ2-1, with 7 bases fitting TRBD2. From germline, CDR1 is SGHRS and CDR2 YFSETQ. The CDR3 length is 15 residues. The CDR3 protein is CASKRAGPSYNDQFF. CDR3 coding DNA: TGCGCCAGCAAGAGAGCGGGGCCCTCTTACAATGACCAGTTCTTC.

This chain connects TRBV4-1 to TRBJ1-1, with unresolved D. CDR3 length: 13 residues. Germline V gene data show CDR1 as MGHRA and CDR2 as YSYEKL. With 3 bases removed from V and 1 base from J, the gap between germline ends came to 6 bases. The chain's CDR3 is CASSHDGNTEAFF. In DNA, the CDR3 is TGCGCCAGCAGCCACGACGGGAACACTGAAGCTTTCTTT.